This T cell receptor beta chain emerged from a study of blood T cell repertoires in COVID-19. The CDR3 has 13 residues. Per the germline V gene, CDR1 is MNHNY and CDR2 is SVGAGI (reference sequence). Trimming took 7 bases from V and 5 from J, leaving 13 bases between them. Participants were aged about 18 to 90 years, lived in under 25 US areas, and enrolled virtually. Profiled with immunoSEQ multiplex PCR; TCRdb holds only in-frame clones, not every one. The profile shows about 250,000 clones, around 90% of them singletons. Input material: PBMCs or T cells enriched from blood (not recorded which). The chain joins TRBV6-6 to TRBJ2-3; TRBD1 is a possible D gene (6 bases). This receptor was identified in a woman younger than 45 with acute COVID-19. The CDR3 bases are TGTGCCAGCACACGACAGGCCCGAGATACGCAGTATTTT. Amino acids: CASTRQARDTQYF.